This TCR beta chain was sequenced in a study of blood T cell repertoires in COVID-19. Study information: Some COVID-19 samples were acute and others convalescent; all came from the United States, Italy and Spain.

V shed 2 bases and J shed 4 bases, with 12 bases lying between them. This CDR3 is built from 14 residues. Germline V lookup: CDR1 SGHDN, CDR2 FVKESK. Sequencing used immunoSEQ multiplex PCR; TCRdb keeps in-frame clones, though not all of them. The data show approximately 220,000 clones, 80% to 90% seen once. The J gene is TRBJ2-7, the V gene TRBV14; a possible D gene is TRBD2 (5 bases). The clonotype originates from a woman at least 80 years old with acute or convalescent COVID-19. The source material was peripheral blood. The CDR3 region has the DNA TGTGCCAGCAGCCAACTTGTCGGGGATTACGAGCAGTACTTC. It is translated as CASSQLVGDYEQYF. Variable domain in full (rest from reference TRBV14 and TRBJ2-7): EAGVTQFPSHSVIEKGQTVTLRCDPISGHDNLYWYRRVMGKEIKFLLHFVKESKQDESGMPNNRFLAERTGGTYSTLKVQPAELEDSGVYFCASSQLVGDYEQYFGPGTRLTVT.